The 15 T cell receptor beta chains given below trace back to one sample, sequenced in a study of cytomegalovirus exposure and HLA in healthy donors. Researchers ran the PCR with 60 Vbeta and 13 Jbeta primers. TCRdb's table, derived via immunoSEQ multiplex PCR, lists solely in-frame clones and lacks some. This sample has roughly 100,000 clones, with approximately 76% found just once. The sequenced material came from PBMCs. These receptors all come from a woman in her fifties or sixties in good health and CMV-seropositive.

The count of this clone is one. The chain recombines TRBV30 with TRBJ2-1, with 12 bases fitting TRBD2. Per germline, CDR1 GTSNPN and CDR2 SVGIG (reference sequence). The CDR3 is 13 residues long. The trim removed 2 bases at V and 7 bases at J, leaving 0 bases unmatched. The CDR3 nucleotides read TGTGCCTGGAGTACTAGCGGGGGGAATGAGCAGTTCTTC. As protein: CAWSTSGGNEQFF.

The chain employs TRBV5-1 and TRBJ2-5; TRBD2 is a possible D gene (7 bases). The germline V and J ends were trimmed by 5 bases and 1 base, with 21 bases remaining between them. CDR1 is SGHRS and CDR2 is YFSETQ in the germline V gene. The CDR3 covers 17 residues. This CDR3 reads CASRVGRGGGGQETQYF. The DNA for the CDR3 is TGCGCCAGCAGGGTGGGTAGAGGGGGGGGCGGCCAAGAGACCCAGTACTTC.

In its sample, this clone was seen a few times. V and J are TRBV5-1 and TRBJ1-4; 7 nucleotides agree with TRBD1. The CDR3 length is 15 residues. The trim removed 3 bases at V and 6 bases at J, leaving 8 bases unmatched. Germline V gives CDR1 SGHRS, CDR2 YFSETQ. CDR3 bases: TGCGCCAGCAGCTACCAGGGGGAGTCGGATGAAAAACTGTTTTTT. Translated: CASSYQGESDEKLFF.

The genes are TRBV18 and TRBJ1-1; weak D call: TRBD1 (5 bases). The CDR3 sequence is 15 residues long. Germline V lookup: CDR1 KGHSH, CDR2 LQKENI. V dropped 1 base and J dropped 6 bases, with 15 bases sitting between them. In nucleotides, the CDR3 is TGTGCCAGCTCACCACACGCGGGAGGGACGTCTGAAGCTTTCTTT. It specifies CASSPHAGGTSEAFF. Full variable domain (rest looked up from reference TRBV18 and TRBJ1-1): NAGVMQNPRHLVRRRGQEARLRCSPMKGHSHVYWYRQLPEEGLKFMVYLQKENIIDESGMPKERFSAEFPKEGPSILRIQQVVRGDSAAYFCASSPHAGGTSEAFFGQGTRLTVV.

CDR3 protein: CASRRRTGGFYSYEQYF. Written as DNA, the CDR3 is TGTGCCAGCAGACGACGGACAGGGGGCTTTTACTCCTACGAGCAGTACTTC. The rearrangement links TRBV28 to TRBJ2-5; 11 bases are shared with TRBD1. The DNA end is more similar to TRBJ2-7, so the J call may be wrong. Germline assignment: CDR1 MDHEN and CDR2 SYDVKM. This CDR3 spans 17 amino acids.

J is TRBJ2-2 and V is TRBV10-3; D perhaps matches TRBD1 (7 bases). Looked up from germline, CDR1 is ENHRY and CDR2 is SYGVKD. Deletions cut 7 bases from V and 5 bases from J, with 23 bases between. The CDR3 spans 17 residues. CDR3 DNA: TGTGCCATCAAGACAGGGAATAGTGGGGGGATAACCGGGGAGCTGTTTTTT. As protein: CAIKTGNSGGITGELFF.

The V and J genes are TRBV7-9 and TRBJ2-3; perhaps TRBD1 as D (6 bases). The germline CDR1 and CDR2 sequences are SEHNR and FQNEAQ (reference sequence). The ends were cut back, 5 bases at V and 2 bases at J, with 11 bases in the middle. The CDR3 has 14 residues. This CDR3 is CASSPWTDTDTQYF. CDR3 in DNA: TGTGCCAGCAGCCCGTGGACAGACACAGATACGCAGTATTTT. Together with reference TRBV7-9 and TRBJ2-3, the CDR3 gives the full variable domain: DTGVSQNPRHKITKRGQNVTFRCDPISEHNRLYWYRQTLGQGPEFLTYFQNEAQLEKSRLLSDRFSAERPKGSFSTLEIQRTEQGDSAMYLCASSPWTDTDTQYFGPGTRLTVL.

This chain connects TRBV27 to TRBJ1-1; 8 positions match TRBD1. In germline, CDR1 is MNHEY, CDR2 SMNVEV (reference sequence). The V segment lost 5 bases and the J segment 2 bases; nucleotides outside the gene matches: 7. The CDR3 runs 15 residues. CDR3 sequence (DNA): TGTGCCAGCAGTATCGCAGGGGGCCTTAACACTGAAGCTTTCTTT. Its translation: CASSIAGGLNTEAFF.

The chain links TRBV9 to TRBJ2-2; 9 nucleotides agree with TRBD2. The CDR3 loop spans 16 amino acids. V lost 5 bases and J lost 3; bases outside the gene matches: 8. Germline-derived CDR1 and CDR2 are SGDLS and YYNGEE. This chain's CDR3 is CASSMRAGGYTGELFF. CDR3 bases: TGTGCCAGCAGTATGAGGGCGGGAGGGTACACCGGGGAGCTGTTTTTT.

V and J are TRBV12-2 and TRBJ1-1; the D segment call TRBD1 is taken from the table without a DNA check. TRBV12-2 corresponds to a pseudogene. The CDR3 runs to 17 residues. The CDR3 nucleotides read TGTGCAAGTCGCGGGGGGGACAGGGGGCGAAAGAACACTGAAGCTTTCTTT. Protein product: CASRGGDRGRKNTEAFF.

DNA for the CDR3: TGTGCCAGCAGCCCCCTATGGACCGGGGAGCTGTTTTTT. Translation gives CASSPLWTGELFF. J is TRBJ2-2 and V is TRBV7-2; the D is unclear. The CDR3 spans 13 residues. Germline loops: CDR1 SGHTA, CDR2 FQGNSA. Deletions cut 5 bases from V and 5 bases from J, with 9 bases between.

J is TRBJ2-1 and V is TRBV11-2; 12 nucleotides line up with TRBD2. Unmatched junction bases numbered 5, after V lost 0 bases and J lost 2 bases. The CDR3 sequence is 18 residues long. CDR1 and CDR2 from the germline V gene are SGHAT and FQNNGV. CDR3 DNA: TGTGCCAGCAGCTTAGATCCTAGCGGGAGGGATACCTACAATGAGCAGTTCTTC. The encoded protein is CASSLDPSGRDTYNEQFF.

Points on this clone: At one end, the junction sequence differs from germline, possibly due to a read error. V gene TRBV6-5 combines with J gene TRBJ2-5; maybe TRBD1 (5 bases). The CDR3 has 13 amino acids. The V gene's germline CDR1 is MNHEY and CDR2 SVGAGI. The CDR3 spells CTSSPRAGETQYF. In nucleotides, the CDR3 is TGTACCAGCAGCCCCAGGGCCGGAGAGACCCAGTACTTC.

The chain combines TRBV11-2 with TRBJ2-2; D gene unclear. Trimming pared 1 base from V and 5 bases from J, leaving 2 bases between. CDR1 and CDR2 from the germline V gene are SGHAT and FQNNGV. The CDR3 loop spans 12 amino acids. The CDR3 region has the DNA TGTGCCAGCAGCTTAGTAACCGGGGAGCTGTTTTTT. Protein sequence: CASSLVTGELFF.

With respect to this clone: One junction end does not reproduce the germline sequence, and a read error may be involved. Additional DNA sequences in this sample encode the identical CDR3. The J gene is TRBJ1-2, the V gene TRBV6-6, with D perhaps TRBD1 (6 bases). Per germline, CDR1 MNHNY and CDR2 SVGAGI (reference sequence). There are 14 residues in the CDR3. CDR3 protein: CASSRQVEDYGYTF. The CDR3 DNA reads as TGCGCCAGCAGCCGACAGGTCGAGGACTATGGCTACACCTTC.